The entry below describes one TCR beta chain. The V end was cut by 7 bases, the J end by 6 bases, with 17 bases between. In germline, CDR1 is SGHDT, CDR2 YYEEEE. CDR3 length: 13 residues. Data came from immunoSEQ multiplex PCR; TCRdb stores just in-frame clones and leaves some out. The sample includes about 120,000 clones, roughly 90% of them seen just once. These data originate in a study of T cell responses to AZD1222 COVID-19 vaccine. Sample: peripheral blood, taken on day 0 of AZD1222 vaccination. The sequence came from an adult in good health. This chain uses TRBV5-6 with TRBJ2-7, with D perhaps matching TRBD1 or TRBD2 (7 bases each). The CDR3 coding sequence is TGTGCCAGCTTTGGGAGGGGGCTTAGCGAGCAGTACTTC. Translated: CASFGRGLSEQYF. The whole variable domain, remainder taken from reference TRBV5-6 and TRBJ2-7, is DAGVTQSPTHLIKTRGQQVTLRCSPKSGHDTVSWYQQALGQGPQFIFQYYEEEERQRGNFPDRFSGHQFPNYSSELNVNALLLGDSALYLCASFGRGLSEQYFGPGTRLTVT.